The 10 T cell receptor beta chains reported below all come from one sample, sequenced in a study of metastatic and nonmetastatic thyroid tumors. Among the patients, none had received any treatment before thyroid surgery. TCRdb called clones again from the PCR reads with MiXCR. The sample lists under 35,000 clones; over 20% were seen once. The sample consisted of blood. The receptors stem from a female donor with papillary thyroid cancer or a benign thyroid nodule (not recorded which). Some clones in this sample may be carry-over from other donors' samples.

V is TRBV6-2 or TRBV6-3 and J is TRBJ1-2; D is unresolved. V gave up 6 bases and J gave up 10 bases, with 9 bases separating them. Germline V CDR1 and CDR2: MNHEY, SVGEGT. The CDR3 runs 10 residues. CDR3 protein: CASRYTVYTF. CDR3 nucleotides: TGTGCCAGCAGATATACAGTCTACACCTTC.

The chain uses TRBV19 and TRBJ2-7; perhaps D is TRBD1 or TRBD2 (5 bases each). Germline V CDR1 and CDR2: LNHDA, SQIVND (reference sequence). V lost 6 bases and J lost 6, with 15 bases in between. This CDR3 region has 13 residues. CDR3 residues: CASSPGPRAEQYF. CDR3 in DNA: TGTGCCAGTAGCCCGGGACCGCGCGCCGAGCAGTACTTC.

This clone was seen at least ten times. This chain links TRBV9 with TRBJ2-3; D perhaps matches TRBD1 (5 bases). This CDR3 is 17 amino acids long. The V end lost 4 bases, the J end lost 2 bases, and 20 bases lay between the germline ends. Germline V gene data show CDR1 as SGDLS and CDR2 as YYNGEE. For the CDR3, the DNA is TGTGCCAGCAGCCCCAACAGGTGGGCTTTGGACACAGATACGCAGTATTTT. Translated: CASSPNRWALDTDTQYF.

DNA for the CDR3: TGTGCCTGGAGTATGGGGATCGAAAAACTGTTTTTT. Protein: CAWSMGIEKLFF. This chain joins TRBV30 and TRBJ1-4; D remains unclear. This CDR3 region has 12 residues. Germline V gives CDR1 GTSNPN, CDR2 SVGIG (reference sequence). The V end was cut by 2 bases, the J end by 8 bases, with 9 bases between. Drawing the rest from reference TRBV30 and TRBJ1-4, the complete variable domain is SQTIHQWPATLVQPVGSPLSLECTVEGTSNPNLYWYRQAAGRGLQLLFYSVGIGQISSEVPQNLSASRPQDRQFILSSKKLLLSDSGFYLCAWSMGIEKLFFGSGTQLSVL.

By proportion, this clone is medium-sized. This chain joins TRBV25-1 and TRBJ1-6, with 7 bases matching TRBD1. This CDR3 contains 14 residues. Germline CDR1 is MGHDK and CDR2 is SYGVNS. Unmatched junction bases numbered 8, after V lost 8 bases and J lost 7 bases. The CDR3 bases are TGTGCCAGCGCCTCCACAGGGGACAATTCACCCCTCCACTTT. Its protein is CASASTGDNSPLHF.

This clone came up many times. The chain couples TRBV27 to TRBJ2-5; unclear D gene. The CDR3 is made up of 15 amino acids. The V gene lost 6 bases and the J gene lost 0 bases, with 14 bases spanning the gap. Germline CDR1 reads MNHEY; CDR2 reads SMNVEV (reference sequence). CDR3 region: CASSPEPRYQETQYF. The CDR3 DNA reads as TGTGCCAGCAGCCCGGAGCCCAGGTACCAAGAGACCCAGTACTTC.

The chain carries TRBV27 and TRBJ2-1; 9 positions agree with TRBD2. The CDR3 length is 17 residues. V gave up 3 bases and J gave up 1 base; unmatched junction bases: 7. CDR1 is MNHEY and CDR2 is SMNVEV in the germline V gene (reference sequence). The CDR3 is CASSFTLGLASYNEQFF. Here the CDR3 DNA reads TGTGCCAGCAGTTTTACCCTCGGACTAGCGTCCTACAATGAGCAGTTCTTC.

This chain joins TRBV7-2 and TRBJ2-7; D might be TRBD2 (6 bases). CDR1 is SGHTA and CDR2 is FQGNSA in the germline V gene. CDR3 size: 16 residues. V was shortened by 0 bases and J by 5 bases, with 17 bases between the two germline ends. CDR3 protein: CASSLATFREDDEQYF. CDR3 coding DNA: TGTGCCAGCAGCTTAGCGACCTTTAGGGAGGACGACGAGCAGTACTTC.

The chain has TRBV7-3 and TRBJ2-3; D not certain. V was shortened by 3 bases and J by 1 base, with 8 bases between the two germline ends. CDR3 size: 14 residues. Germline assignment: CDR1 SGHTA and CDR2 FQGTGA. The CDR3 sequence: CASSFLSGTDTQYF. As DNA, the CDR3 is TGTGCCAGCAGCTTCTTGAGTGGCACAGATACGCAGTATTTT. The variable domain in full, with the rest retrieved from reference TRBV7-3 and TRBJ2-3, is GAGVSQTPSNKVTEKGKYVELRCDPISGHTALYWYRQSLGQGPEFLIYFQGTGAADDSGLPNDRFFAVRPEGSVSTLKIQRTERGDSAVYLCASSFLSGTDTQYFGPGTRLTVL.

The sample holds many counts of this clone. A much larger clone lies one base from this, so it may be a read error. This CDR3 is also generated by other DNA sequences in the sample. The V call is TRBV30, the J call TRBJ1-2; D uncertain. The V end lost 0 bases, the J end lost 8 bases, and 19 bases lay between the germline ends. The CDR3 is made up of 15 amino acids. The germline V gene has CDR1 GTSNPN and CDR2 SVGIG (reference sequence). CDR3 residues: CAWSVSPTPSRGYTF. CDR3 coding DNA: TGTGCCTGGAGTGTATCACCGACACCCTCCAGGGGCTACACCTTC. The whole variable domain, remainder taken from reference TRBV30 and TRBJ1-2, is SQTIHQWPATLVQPVGSPLSLECTVEGTSNPNLYWYRQAAGRGLQLLFYSVGIGQISSEVPQNLSASRPQDRQFILSSKKLLLSDSGFYLCAWSVSPTPSRGYTFGSGTRLTVV.